Given below is one TCR beta chain in context. The antigen is undetermined. This specimen comes from a study of T cell responses to AZD1222 COVID-19 vaccine. The repertoire was sequenced with immunoSEQ multiplex PCR; TCRdb's copy has only in-frame clones and lacks some. The data show approximately 190,000 clones, approximately 91% seen once. Overall study findings and caveats: Once two AZD1222 doses were given, Spike-specific TCR breadth and depth went up. As reported, nearly half of all spike-specific TCRs target variant regions that are unmutated.

The specimen was peripheral blood, collected on day 0 of AZD1222 vaccination. This clonotype was obtained from an adult in good health.

CDR3 region: CATSDSRSGGTEAFF. The CDR3 bases are TGTGCCACCAGTGATTCACGAAGCGGGGGCACTGAAGCTTTCTTT. The chain is built from TRBV24-1 and TRBJ1-1; possible D gene TRBD1, 5 bases. CDR1 and CDR2 from the germline V gene are KGHDR and SFDVKD. Trimming pared 2 bases from V and 4 bases from J, leaving 13 bases between. The CDR3 is 15 amino acids.